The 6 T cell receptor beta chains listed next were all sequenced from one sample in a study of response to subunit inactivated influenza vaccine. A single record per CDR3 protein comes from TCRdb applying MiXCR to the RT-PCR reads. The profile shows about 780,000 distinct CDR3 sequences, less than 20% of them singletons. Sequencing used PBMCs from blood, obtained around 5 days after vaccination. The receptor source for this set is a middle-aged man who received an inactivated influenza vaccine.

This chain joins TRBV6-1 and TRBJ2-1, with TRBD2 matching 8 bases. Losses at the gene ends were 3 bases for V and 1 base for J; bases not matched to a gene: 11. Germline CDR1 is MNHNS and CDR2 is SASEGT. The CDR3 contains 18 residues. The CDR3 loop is CASSDPTSGLNSYNEQFF. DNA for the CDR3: TGTGCCAGCAGTGACCCCACTAGCGGCCTTAATTCCTACAATGAGCAGTTCTTC.

The CDR3 nucleotides are TGTGCCAGCAGCTTAGATCGGGTTGAGGACAGGGAGAACGAGCAGTACTTC. Protein: CASSLDRVEDRENEQYF. The V and J genes are TRBV11-2 and TRBJ2-7; the match to TRBD1 covers 8 bases. This CDR3 region has 17 residues. V dropped 0 bases and J dropped 5; count of bases not matched to a gene: 12. CDR1 and CDR2 (germline): SGHAT, FQNNGV.

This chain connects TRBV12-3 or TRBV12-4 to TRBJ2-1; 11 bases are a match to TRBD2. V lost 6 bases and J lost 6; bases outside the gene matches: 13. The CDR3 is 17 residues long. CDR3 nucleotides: TGTGCCAGCAGCCACGGGACTAGCGGTACCTGGGGCAATGAGCAGTTCTTC. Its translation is CASSHGTSGTWGNEQFF.

Here the CDR3 reads CASSQEGGSSYEQYF. The CDR3 nucleotides read TGTGCCAGCAGCCAAGAGGGGGGGAGCTCCTACGAGCAGTACTTC. The gene calls are TRBV4-2 and TRBJ2-7; 7 bases match TRBD2. The CDR3 has 15 amino acids. The germline CDR1 and CDR2 sequences are LGHNA and YNFKEQ. V lost 0 bases to trimming and J lost 0 bases; unmatched junction nucleotides: 2.

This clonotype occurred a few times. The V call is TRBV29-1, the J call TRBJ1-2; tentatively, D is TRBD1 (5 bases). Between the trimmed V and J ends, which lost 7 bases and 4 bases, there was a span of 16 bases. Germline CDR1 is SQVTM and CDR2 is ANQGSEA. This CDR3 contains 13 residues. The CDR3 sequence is CSAGGGGAYGYTF. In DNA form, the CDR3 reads TGCAGCGCCGGGGGAGGAGGGGCCTATGGCTACACCTTC.

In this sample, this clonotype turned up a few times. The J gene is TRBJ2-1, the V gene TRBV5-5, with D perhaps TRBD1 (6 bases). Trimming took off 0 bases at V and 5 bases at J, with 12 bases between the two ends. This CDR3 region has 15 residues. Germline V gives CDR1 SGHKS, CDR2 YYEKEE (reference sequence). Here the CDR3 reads CASSLVEQGDNEQFF. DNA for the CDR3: TGTGCCAGCAGCTTGGTAGAACAGGGAGACAATGAGCAGTTCTTC.